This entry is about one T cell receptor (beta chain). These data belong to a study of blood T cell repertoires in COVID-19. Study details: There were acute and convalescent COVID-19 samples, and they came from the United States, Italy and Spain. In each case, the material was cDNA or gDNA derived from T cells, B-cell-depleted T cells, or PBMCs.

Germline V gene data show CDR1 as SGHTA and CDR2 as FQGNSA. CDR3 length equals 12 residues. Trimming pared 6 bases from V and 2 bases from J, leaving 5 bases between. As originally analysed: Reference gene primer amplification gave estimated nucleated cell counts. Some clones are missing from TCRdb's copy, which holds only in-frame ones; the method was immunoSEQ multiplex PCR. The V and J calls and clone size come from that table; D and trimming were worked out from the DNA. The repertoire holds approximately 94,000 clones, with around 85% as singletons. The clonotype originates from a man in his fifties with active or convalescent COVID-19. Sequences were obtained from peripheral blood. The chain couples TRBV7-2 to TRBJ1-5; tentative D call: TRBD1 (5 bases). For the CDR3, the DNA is TGTGCCAGCAGACAGGGCAATCAGCCCCAGCATTTT. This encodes CASRQGNQPQHF.